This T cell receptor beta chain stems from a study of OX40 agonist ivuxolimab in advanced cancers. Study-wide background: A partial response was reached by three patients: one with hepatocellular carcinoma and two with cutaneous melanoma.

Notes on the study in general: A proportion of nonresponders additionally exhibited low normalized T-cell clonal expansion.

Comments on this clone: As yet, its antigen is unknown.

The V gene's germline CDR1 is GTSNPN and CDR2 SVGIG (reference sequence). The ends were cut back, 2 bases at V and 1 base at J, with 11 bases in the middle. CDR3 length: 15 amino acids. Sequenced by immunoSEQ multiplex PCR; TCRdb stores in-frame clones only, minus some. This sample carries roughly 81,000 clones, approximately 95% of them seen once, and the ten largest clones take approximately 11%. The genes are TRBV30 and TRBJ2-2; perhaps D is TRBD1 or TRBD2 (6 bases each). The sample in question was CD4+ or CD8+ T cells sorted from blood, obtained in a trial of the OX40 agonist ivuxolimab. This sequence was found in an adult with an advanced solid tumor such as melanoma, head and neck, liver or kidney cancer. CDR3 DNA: TGTGCCTGGAGTTTAGGGGGACTGAACACCGGGGAGCTGTTTTTT. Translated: CAWSLGGLNTGELFF.